One sample yielded the 20 T cell receptor beta chains listed below, sequenced in a study of OX40 agonist ivuxolimab in advanced cancers. The repertoire was sequenced with immunoSEQ multiplex PCR; TCRdb's copy has only in-frame clones and lacks some. The data hold roughly 100,000 clones, with around 90% observed a single time. Sequenced material: CD4+ or CD8+ T cells sorted from blood, taken in a trial of the OX40 agonist ivuxolimab. The receptors stem from an adult with an advanced solid tumor such as melanoma, head and neck, liver or kidney cancer.

About this clone itself: The junction does not match germline at one end; this may be a read error. The sample holds other DNA sequences that translate to the same CDR3. The chain couples TRBV20-1 to TRBJ1-1; no clear D. The germline CDR1 and CDR2 sequences are DFQATT and SNEGSKA (reference sequence). The CDR3 is made up of 11 amino acids. CDR3 protein: CSARILNEAFF. The CDR3, as DNA: TGCAGCGCTAGAATCCTTAATGAAGCTTTCTTT.

The rearrangement links TRBV10-3 to TRBJ2-2; D uncertain. V was pared by 2 bases and J by 0 bases, with 7 bases between. The germline V gene encodes CDR1 ENHRY and CDR2 SYGVKD. The CDR3 contains 15 residues. The DNA for the CDR3 is TGTGCCATCAGTGAGCCCCAGGCGAACACCGGGGAGCTGTTTTTT. This encodes CAISEPQANTGELFF.

The chain employs TRBV4-1 and TRBJ2-5; no reliable D call. This CDR3 has 15 amino acids. The germline V and J ends were trimmed by 0 bases and 5 bases, with 13 bases remaining between them. Germline-derived CDR1 and CDR2 are MGHRA and YSYEKL. This chain's CDR3 is CASSQDLVLGETQYF. Here the CDR3 DNA reads TGCGCCAGCAGCCAAGATTTAGTCTTAGGGGAGACCCAGTACTTC.

V gene TRBV7-8 combines with J gene TRBJ2-7; D perhaps matches TRBD2 (5 bases). The CDR3 extends over 13 amino acids. The V end was cut by 2 bases, the J end by 7 bases, with 12 bases between. The germline CDR1 and CDR2 sequences are SGHVS and FQNEAQ. CDR3 residues: CASSLFLAEEQYF. CDR3 DNA sequence: TGTGCCAGCAGCTTATTCCTAGCTGAAGAGCAGTACTTC.

V is TRBV4-1 and J is TRBJ2-1, with 7 bases lining up with TRBD2. CDR1 and CDR2 (germline): MGHRA, YSYEKL. Unmatched junction bases numbered 14, after V lost 0 bases and J lost 3 bases. The CDR3 consists of 19 residues. The CDR3 DNA follows: TGCGCCAGCAGCCAAGATCGGATCGGGAGGATCGGCGACTACAATGAGCAGTTCTTC. It is translated as CASSQDRIGRIGDYNEQFF.

The genes are TRBV11-2 and TRBJ2-7, with D perhaps TRBD1 (7 bases). CDR3 length equals 14 residues. Trimming cost V 10 bases and J 2 bases, with 18 bases left between them. Germline V CDR1 and CDR2: SGHAT, FQNNGV. In nucleotides, the CDR3 is TGTGCCATCGCAGGGGGGACCGCTGCCTACGAGCAGTACTTC. It translates to CAIAGGTAAYEQYF. The variable domain in full, completed from reference TRBV11-2 and TRBJ2-7, reads EAGVAQSPRYKIIEKRQSVAFWCNPISGHATLYWYQQILGQGPKLLIQFQNNGVVDDSQLPKDRFSAERLKGVDSTLKIQPAKLEDSAVYLCAIAGGTAAYEQYFGPGTRLTVT.

The genes are TRBV7-3 and TRBJ2-1; maybe TRBD2 (6 bases). The CDR3 length is 15 residues. Trimming removed 0 bases from V and 3 bases from J, with 9 bases in between. CDR1 and CDR2 from the germline V gene are SGHTA and FQGTGA. This CDR3 is CASSLTGGVYNEQFF. DNA of the CDR3: TGTGCCAGCAGCTTAACGGGCGGGGTCTACAATGAGCAGTTCTTC.

The genes are TRBV27 and TRBJ1-1; D uncertain. In germline, CDR1 is MNHEY, CDR2 SMNVEV (reference sequence). Trimming took 8 bases from V and 1 from J, leaving 8 bases between them. The CDR3 extends over 12 amino acids. The CDR3 sequence is CASHDGNTEAFF. In DNA, the CDR3 is TGTGCCAGCCACGACGGGAACACTGAAGCTTTCTTT.

V is TRBV5-8 and J is TRBJ2-1, with TRBD2 identical over 11 bases. This CDR3 region has 17 residues. Germline CDR1 is SGHTS and CDR2 is YDEGEE. V lost 0 bases and J lost 2; bases outside the gene matches: 4. CDR3 sequence reads: CASSLVGTSGPYNEQFF. In DNA form, the CDR3 reads TGTGCCAGCAGCTTGGTCGGGACTAGCGGTCCCTACAATGAGCAGTTCTTC.

V gene TRBV6-6 combines with J gene TRBJ1-3, with 7 bases aligning to TRBD1. The CDR3 is made up of 15 amino acids. Losses at the gene ends were 6 bases for V and 2 bases for J; bases not matched to a gene: 7. In germline, CDR1 is MNHNY, CDR2 SVGAGI (reference sequence). The CDR3 here is CASSRSTGTGNTIYF. The CDR3 nucleotides are TGTGCCAGCAGCCGCTCGACAGGGACTGGAAACACCATATATTTT.

The gene calls are TRBV5-1 and TRBJ2-3; D ambiguous. This CDR3 is built from 13 residues. Germline CDR1 reads SGHRS; CDR2 reads YFSETQ. With 6 bases removed from V and 1 base from J, the gap between germline ends came to 9 bases. CDR3: CASTLPGTDTQYF. As DNA, the CDR3 is TGCGCCAGCACCCTCCCCGGCACAGATACGCAGTATTTT.

A few counts support this clone. Other DNA sequences in the sample encode the same CDR3. This chain uses TRBV6-1 with TRBJ2-1; 7 nucleotides agree with TRBD2. V lost 1 base, J lost 6 bases, and 3 bases stayed unmatched. This CDR3 spans 14 amino acids. Per the germline V gene, CDR1 is MNHNS and CDR2 is SASEGT. CDR3 nucleotide sequence: TGTGCCAGCAGTGAAGAACTAGCGAGCAATGAGCAGTTCTTC. Translating it yields CASSEELASNEQFF.

The chain combines TRBV27 with TRBJ2-7; 9 bases align to TRBD1. Germline CDR1 reads MNHEY; CDR2 reads SMNVEV (reference sequence). Unmatched junction bases numbered 5, after V lost 5 bases and J lost 3 bases. The CDR3 covers 14 residues. The CDR3 DNA is TGTGCCAGCAGTCCCGGGACAGGGAACTACGAGCAGTACTTC. Its translation is CASSPGTGNYEQYF.

The chain couples TRBV2 to TRBJ1-5, with no clear D. The CDR3 covers 17 residues. Germline V gene data show CDR1 as SNHLY and CDR2 as FYNNEI. The V and J ends lost 3 bases and 4 bases respectively, with 19 bases between them. The CDR3 DNA reads TGTGCCAGCAGTGACCCTCCCGGTGGTATAGCAAATCAGCCCCAGCATTTT. Its translation: CASSDPPGGIANQPQHF. Together with reference TRBV2 and TRBJ1-5, the CDR3 gives the full variable domain: EPEVTQTPSHQVTQMGQEVILRCVPISNHLYFYWYRQILGQKVEFLVSFYNNEISEKSEIFDDQFSVERPDGSNFTLKIRSTKLEDSAMYFCASSDPPGGIANQPQHFGDGTRLSIL.

The chain is built from TRBV29-1 and TRBJ2-5; 12 bases match TRBD2. Germline CDR1 SQVTM, CDR2 ANQGSEA. CDR3 length equals 14 residues. Germline trimming cut 5 bases from V and 1 base from J; bases unmatched to any gene: 2. CDR3 sequence reads: CSVMGLAGQETQYF. CDR3 in DNA: TGCAGCGTTATGGGACTAGCGGGCCAAGAGACCCAGTACTTC.

V is TRBV11-3 and J is TRBJ2-7, with unresolved D. The CDR3 has 14 amino acids. The germline gives CDR1 SGHNT, CDR2 YENEEA. Between the trimmed V and J ends, which lost 3 bases and 0 bases, there was a span of 9 bases. The CDR3 sequence: CASSFLGYSYEQYF. The CDR3 DNA reads as TGTGCCAGCAGCTTCTTAGGGTACTCCTACGAGCAGTACTTC.

CDR3 region: CASSSRTETYQPQHF. DNA for the CDR3: TGTGCCAGCAGCTCCCGGACGGAAACGTATCAGCCCCAGCATTTT. This chain links TRBV28 with TRBJ1-5; D is ambiguous. Looked up from germline, CDR1 is MDHEN and CDR2 is SYDVKM. Trimming took off 6 bases at V and 5 bases at J, with 17 bases between the two ends. The CDR3 is 15 amino acids.

The chain recombines TRBV14 with TRBJ1-2; no reliable D call. Germline values: CDR1 SGHDN, CDR2 FVKESK. Trimming stripped 1 base from V and 8 bases from J, with 11 bases between. The length of the CDR3 is 13 residues. The DNA for the CDR3 is TGTGCCAGCAGCCAAGGGGCAGTCAACGGCTACACCTTC. Its protein product is CASSQGAVNGYTF.

The V gene is TRBV19, the J gene TRBJ2-1; D possibly corresponds to TRBD1 (6 bases). CDR3 length: 16 residues. V was cut by 7 bases and J by 1 base, with 17 bases left in between. Germline V gene sequence: CDR1 LNHDA, CDR2 SQIVND (reference sequence). This CDR3 is CASKTPGTKSYNEQFF. In DNA, the CDR3 is TGTGCCAGTAAGACCCCCGGGACAAAGTCCTACAATGAGCAGTTCTTC. Drawing the rest from reference TRBV19 and TRBJ2-1, the complete variable domain is DGGITQSPKYLFRKEGQNVTLSCEQNLNHDAMYWYRQDPGQGLRLIYYSQIVNDFQKGDIAEGYSVSREKKESFPLTVTSAQKNPTAFYLCASKTPGTKSYNEQFFGPGTRLTVL.

The chain uses TRBV27 and TRBJ2-7; D is possibly TRBD1 or TRBD2 (5 bases each). The ends were cut back, 3 bases at V and 3 bases at J, with 12 bases in the middle. Germline V gene sequence: CDR1 MNHEY, CDR2 SMNVEV (reference sequence). The CDR3 length is 14 residues. CDR3 region: CASSFGAGYYEQYF. CDR3 DNA: TGTGCCAGCAGTTTCGGGGCAGGCTACTACGAGCAGTACTTC.